This T cell receptor (beta chain) was obtained from a study of blood T cell repertoires in COVID-19. On the study more broadly: Donors in the United States, Italy and Spain gave samples during acute or convalescent COVID-19. Sample material is recorded as cDNA or gDNA derived from T cells, B-cell-depleted T cells, or PBMCs.

Assay used: immunoSEQ multiplex PCR; TCRdb lists only in-frame clones, some missing. The sample has 250,000 to 350,000 clones; about 88% are singletons. With 1 base removed from V and 7 bases from J, the gap between germline ends came to 16 bases. The CDR3 consists of 15 residues. Per the germline V gene, CDR1 is LGHDT and CDR2 is YNNKEL (reference sequence). Participant-given clinical history determined each cohort assignment. Two negative PCRs, clearance, or symptom resolution had been documented for recovered Cohort 3 donors. This receptor was obtained from a woman in her 50s who had recovered from COVID-19. The J gene is TRBJ1-1, the V gene TRBV3-1 (or the pseudogene TRBV3-2); maybe TRBD1 (5 bases). The sample consisted of PBMCs or T cells enriched from blood (not recorded which). The CDR3, as DNA: TGTGCCAGCAGCCAAGGGGGACTCCTAGTAGGTGAAGCTTTCTTT. As protein: CASSQGGLLVGEAFF.